One sample yielded the 26 T cell receptor beta chains listed below, sequenced in a study of cytomegalovirus exposure and HLA in healthy donors (dated by TCRdb to the late 2010s). Libraries were constructed by the immunoSEQ multiplex PCR assay. Entries here come from immuneACCESS through TCRdb and include only in-frame sequences with V and J called. Some clones fail to appear in such tables; in the studies checked, an unresolved V gene covers under half of the shortfall, and the cause of the remainder is unknown. The table for this sample lists around 230,000 clones; about 86% of them were counted only once. In total, the top ten clones hold 1% to 1.5% of the sample. The specimen was PBMCs. The receptors originated from a woman aged 25 to 39 in good health and CMV-seropositive.

The J gene is TRBJ2-3, the V gene TRBV14, with no clear D. CDR3 length equals 15 residues. V was trimmed by 1 base and J by 2 bases, leaving 10 bases between them. The germline V gene encodes CDR1 SGHDN and CDR2 FVKESK. The CDR3 region is CASSQALGITDTQYF. The DNA for the CDR3 is TGTGCCAGCAGCCAAGCCTTGGGCATCACAGATACGCAGTATTTT.

This chain joins TRBV4-1 and TRBJ1-2; no definite D call. Trimming took 3 bases from V and 8 from J, leaving 22 bases between them. The CDR3 runs 16 residues. Germline CDR1 and CDR2: MGHRA and YSYEKL. DNA for the CDR3: TGCGCCAGCAGCCACGGCACGGGTAACACTCGGGAAGGCTACACCTTC. Protein product: CASSHGTGNTREGYTF.

The gene calls are TRBV5-1 and TRBJ2-1, with 11 bases identical to TRBD2. Germline V gene data show CDR1 as SGHRS and CDR2 as YFSETQ. This CDR3 has 16 amino acids. V lost 1 base to trimming and J lost 6 bases; unmatched junction nucleotides: 6. CDR3 in amino acids: CASSLLTSGSTNEQFF. The CDR3 coding sequence is TGCGCCAGCAGCTTGTTAACTAGCGGGAGTACCAATGAGCAGTTCTTC. The whole variable domain, filled in from reference TRBV5-1 and TRBJ2-1, reads KAGVTQTPRYLIKTRGQQVTLSCSPISGHRSVSWYQQTPGQGLQFLFEYFSETQRNKGNFPGRFSGRQFSNSRSEMNVSTLELGDSALYLCASSLLTSGSTNEQFFGPGTRLTVL.

The J gene is TRBJ2-5, the V gene TRBV29-1; 16 bases map to TRBD2. V was pared by 4 bases and J by 2 bases, with 1 base of the junction left unmatched. This CDR3 has 15 amino acids. Germline CDR1 reads SQVTM; CDR2 reads ANQGSEA. The CDR3 DNA sequence: TGCAGCGTTGTGGGACTAGCGGGAGGGCAAGAGACCCAGTACTTC. It encodes CSVVGLAGGQETQYF.

In nucleotides, the CDR3 is TGTGCCAGCCAAGCCATTACAGGGGCGGACACTGAAGCTTTCTTT. Its protein product is CASQAITGADTEAFF. The chain uses TRBV27 and TRBJ1-1; 7 nucleotides line up with TRBD1. The germline V gene has CDR1 MNHEY and CDR2 SMNVEV (reference sequence). This CDR3 spans 15 amino acids. J gave up 3 bases and V 8 bases, and 12 bases lay outside the gene matches.

The J gene is TRBJ1-4, the V gene TRBV6-1; TRBD1 agrees at 9 bases. The CDR3 is 16 residues long. CDR1 is MNHNS and CDR2 is SASEGT in the germline V gene. J lost 6 bases, V lost 1 base, and 6 bases had no gene match. The CDR3 sequence: CASSEDQRTGDEKLFF. The CDR3 coding sequence is TGTGCCAGCAGTGAAGATCAGAGGACAGGGGATGAAAAACTGTTTTTT.

V usage is TRBV19 and J usage is TRBJ2-1; 7 bases align to TRBD2. The junction had 9 bases not matched to a gene; V was cut back by 5 bases and J by 8 bases. Germline assignment: CDR1 LNHDA and CDR2 SQIVND (reference sequence). The CDR3 covers 14 residues. The CDR3 reads CASSRDYISDEQFF. CDR3 sequence (DNA): TGTGCCAGTAGTCGGGACTATATCTCGGATGAGCAGTTCTTC.

This clone was detected only a few times. The rearrangement links TRBV7-9 to TRBJ1-3; D may be TRBD1 (5 bases). Trimming cost V 1 base and J 3 bases, with 7 bases left between them. The CDR3 spans 14 residues. CDR1 SEHNR and CDR2 FQNEAQ come from the germline V gene (reference sequence). CDR3: CASSLGDYGNTIYF. The CDR3, as DNA: TGTGCCAGCAGCTTAGGGGACTATGGAAACACCATATATTTT.

This sequence joins TRBV2 and TRBJ1-3, with TRBD1 identical over 7 bases. CDR1 and CDR2 (germline): SNHLY, FYNNEI. The V and J ends lost 8 bases and 2 bases, in that order; junction bases with no gene match: 12. This CDR3 contains 16 residues. Here the CDR3 reads CASSRDRLLTGNTIYF. The CDR3, as DNA: TGTGCCAGCTCACGGGACAGACTATTAACTGGAAACACCATATATTTT. Variable domain in full (rest from reference TRBV2 and TRBJ1-3): EPEVTQTPSHQVTQMGQEVILRCVPISNHLYFYWYRQILGQKVEFLVSFYNNEISEKSEIFDDQFSVERPDGSNFTLKIRSTKLEDSAMYFCASSRDRLLTGNTIYFGEGSWLTVV.

This chain links TRBV18 with TRBJ2-3, with D possibly matching TRBD1 (5 bases). V lost 0 bases to trimming and J lost 4 bases, with 5 bases between them. Germline CDR1 KGHSH, CDR2 LQKENI. The length of the CDR3 is 13 residues. Here the CDR3 DNA reads TGTGCCAGCTCACCACCAGGGGCAGATACGCAGTATTTT. This translates into CASSPPGADTQYF.

The chain is built from TRBV7-9 and TRBJ1-2; 8 bases are shared with TRBD1. This CDR3 region has 14 residues. Trimming cost V 3 bases and J 3 bases; bases outside gene matches: 3. CDR1 and CDR2 (germline): SEHNR, FQNEAQ (reference sequence). DNA for the CDR3: TGTGCCAGCAGCTTTGTGGGACAGGACTATGGCTACACCTTC. Amino acid sequence: CASSFVGQDYGYTF.

The CDR3 sequence is CASQERGGYGYTF. CDR3 nucleotides: TGTGCCAGCCAGGAGCGGGGGGGCTATGGCTACACCTTC. This chain links TRBV6-1 with TRBJ1-2, with a tentative D call TRBD1 (5 bases). This CDR3 contains 13 residues. Looked up from germline, CDR1 is MNHNS and CDR2 is SASEGT. V lost 8 bases and J lost 4, with 14 bases in between.

This clone was recorded only once. The rearrangement uses TRBV19 and TRBJ1-5; possible D gene TRBD1, 6 bases. The CDR3 sequence is 16 residues long. CDR1 LNHDA and CDR2 SQIVND come from the germline V gene (reference sequence). V gave up 0 bases and J gave up 1 base, with 10 bases separating them. CDR3: CASSIDRTVSNQPQHF. The CDR3 nucleotides are TGTGCCAGTAGTATAGATCGGACAGTCAGCAATCAGCCCCAGCATTTT.

V and J are TRBV5-4 and TRBJ2-1, with D maybe TRBD1 (6 bases). The CDR3 has 15 residues. Trimming cost V 5 bases and J 8 bases, with 20 bases left between them. Per the germline V gene, CDR1 is SGHNT and CDR2 is YYREEE (reference sequence). As DNA, the CDR3 is TGTGCCAGCAGAAACCTGGACAGCCCCGGGTATGAGCAGTTCTTC. It codes for CASRNLDSPGYEQFF.

V gene TRBV5-1 combines with J gene TRBJ2-3; maybe TRBD2 (5 bases). V was pared by 0 bases and J by 5 bases, with 13 bases between. Germline CDR1 is SGHRS and CDR2 is YFSETQ. This CDR3 is 15 amino acids long. For the CDR3, the DNA is TGCGCCAGCAGCTTGGGGATATCTACTAGAGATACGCAGTATTTT. It codes for CASSLGISTRDTQYF.

The rearrangement links TRBV19 to TRBJ1-1, with 10 bases aligning to TRBD1. The CDR3 spans 16 residues. CDR1 is LNHDA and CDR2 is SQIVND in the germline V gene (reference sequence). V lost 1 base to trimming and J lost 5 bases; unmatched junction nucleotides: 7. Here the CDR3 DNA reads TGTGCCAGTAGTATAGCGACAGGGGGCGCGGGAACTGAAGCTTTCTTT. Translation: CASSIATGGAGTEAFF. The whole variable domain, remainder taken from reference TRBV19 and TRBJ1-1, is DGGITQSPKYLFRKEGQNVTLSCEQNLNHDAMYWYRQDPGQGLRLIYYSQIVNDFQKGDIAEGYSVSREKKESFPLTVTSAQKNPTAFYLCASSIATGGAGTEAFFGQGTRLTVV.

This sequence joins TRBV27 and TRBJ2-3; D call uncertain. CDR1 is MNHEY and CDR2 is SMNVEV in the germline V gene (reference sequence). The CDR3 extends over 12 amino acids. V lost 5 bases, J lost 3 bases, and 6 bases lay in between. The CDR3 is CASSIPTDTQYF. CDR3 bases: TGTGCCAGCAGTATTCCAACAGATACGCAGTATTTT.

The CDR3 here is CASSAPDSGRRDTQYF. The CDR3 DNA reads TGTGCCAGCAGTGCCCCTGATAGCGGGAGACGAGATACGCAGTATTTT. The V and J genes are TRBV6-4 and TRBJ2-3; 9 nucleotides line up with TRBD2. This CDR3 is 16 amino acids long. From germline, CDR1 is MRHNA and CDR2 SNTAGT. Losses at the gene ends were 4 bases for V and 5 bases for J; bases not matched to a gene: 10.

The chain uses TRBV5-5 and TRBJ2-1, with TRBD2 as a possible D gene (6 bases). The CDR3 has 16 residues. V was shortened by 0 bases and J by 1 base, with 11 bases between the two germline ends. Looked up from germline, CDR1 is SGHKS and CDR2 is YYEKEE (reference sequence). This chain's CDR3 is CASSLAGTPSYNEQFF. CDR3 bases: TGTGCCAGCAGCTTGGCCGGGACTCCGTCCTACAATGAGCAGTTCTTC. The variable domain in full, completed from reference TRBV5-5 and TRBJ2-1, reads DAGVTQSPTHLIKTRGQQVTLRCSPISGHKSVSWYQQVLGQGPQFIFQYYEKEERGRGNFPDRFSARQFPNYSSELNVNALLLGDSALYLCASSLAGTPSYNEQFFGPGTRLTVL.

V is TRBV28 and J is TRBJ1-2; D may be TRBD1 (5 bases). This CDR3 has 14 amino acids. Deletions cut 6 bases from V and 8 bases from J, with 19 bases between. Germline CDR1 is MDHEN and CDR2 is SYDVKM. The chain's CDR3 is CASSRDRILRGYTF. CDR3 DNA: TGTGCCAGCAGCCGTGACAGAATCCTCAGGGGCTACACCTTC.

This clone was counted only a few times. The chain has TRBV2 and TRBJ2-7, with 7 bases identical to TRBD2. Germline values: CDR1 SNHLY, CDR2 FYNNEI. The CDR3 spans 13 residues. With V trimmed by 8 bases and J by 4 bases, 8 bases remained unmatched. The CDR3 region has the DNA TGTGCCAGCGGCGGCGGGGGAATATACGAGCAGTACTTC. Protein sequence: CASGGGGIYEQYF.

V usage is TRBV5-1 and J usage is TRBJ2-2; 7 nucleotides agree with TRBD1. J was trimmed by 1 base and V by 4 bases; bases with no gene match: 4. This CDR3 is built from 15 residues. From germline, CDR1 is SGHRS and CDR2 YFSETQ. CDR3 sequence (DNA): TGCGCCAGCAGCAGGGACAGAATGAACACCGGGGAGCTGTTTTTT. This translates into CASSRDRMNTGELFF.

This chain connects TRBV27 to TRBJ2-6, with D maybe TRBD1 (6 bases). V dropped 6 bases and J dropped 2 bases, with 11 bases sitting between them. The CDR3 has 15 amino acids. The V gene's germline CDR1 is MNHEY and CDR2 SMNVEV (reference sequence). In nucleotides, the CDR3 is TGTGCCAGCAGAAGTCCAGGGGCTGGGGCCAACGTCCTGACTTTC. Its protein product is CASRSPGAGANVLTF.

Only one count was recorded for this clone. This chain connects TRBV27 to TRBJ2-2; the match to TRBD1 covers 9 bases. The germline gives CDR1 MNHEY, CDR2 SMNVEV (reference sequence). This CDR3 has 14 amino acids. J was trimmed by 10 bases and V by 6 bases; bases with no gene match: 9. The CDR3 here is CASRAEDRGSELFF. In DNA, the CDR3 is TGTGCCAGCAGGGCGGAAGACAGGGGGTCGGAGCTGTTTTTT.

The chain uses TRBV30 and TRBJ2-1, with 10 positions matching TRBD2. Germline loops: CDR1 GTSNPN, CDR2 SVGIG (reference sequence). The CDR3 totals 17 residues. V shed 3 bases and J 5 bases; nucleotides not matched to a gene: 13. As DNA, the CDR3 is TGTGCCTGGAGCCTATCCCTCAGCGGGAGGGACAACAATGAGCAGTTCTTC. Translation: CAWSLSLSGRDNNEQFF.

The chain joins TRBV2 to TRBJ2-7; possibly TRBD1 for D (6 bases). Trimming stripped 3 bases from V and 0 bases from J, with 6 bases between. Germline CDR1 is SNHLY and CDR2 is FYNNEI. This CDR3 contains 13 residues. The CDR3 coding sequence is TGTGCCAGCAGTGAGGACAGCTCCTACGAGCAGTACTTC. Translated: CASSEDSSYEQYF.